These 21 T cell receptor beta chains originate from one sample sequenced in a study of T cells after yellow fever vaccination. TCRdb called the 5' RACE reads again in MiXCR, with one record for every CDR3 protein. Counted here are 160,000 or so distinct CDR3 sequences, less than 9% occurring once; the ten biggest clones make up under 3%. The source material was CD4+ T cells sorted from PBMCs, sampled 5 days after the first yellow fever vaccination. The receptors derive from a man aged 18-30 years who received the YFV17D yellow fever vaccine.

This clonotype was counted only a few times. This chain links TRBV5-1 with TRBJ2-5; no definite D call. The CDR3 is 15 residues long. The V end was cut by 0 bases, the J end by 1 base, with 10 bases between. Germline loops: CDR1 SGHRS, CDR2 YFSETQ. The CDR3 DNA is TGCGCCAGCAGCTTGGTTCTCAGCCTCCAAGAGACCCAGTACTTC. As protein: CASSLVLSLQETQYF. The entire variable domain, with the rest obtained from reference TRBV5-1 and TRBJ2-5, is as follows: KAGVTQTPRYLIKTRGQQVTLSCSPISGHRSVSWYQQTPGQGLQFLFEYFSETQRNKGNFPGRFSGRQFSNSRSEMNVSTLELGDSALYLCASSLVLSLQETQYFGPGTRLLVL.

This clonotype was recorded a few times. V usage is TRBV12-3 or TRBV12-4 and J usage is TRBJ2-3; D is undetermined. CDR3 length: 14 residues. The V gene lost 5 bases and the J gene lost 0 bases, with 9 bases spanning the gap. The CDR3 protein is CASSQPLSTDTQYF. The CDR3 DNA is TGTGCCAGCAGTCAGCCATTAAGCACAGATACGCAGTATTTT.

This clonotype was counted many times. The chain recombines TRBV19 with TRBJ1-2, with 10 positions matching TRBD1. V shed 8 bases and J 2 bases; nucleotides not matched to a gene: 14. The germline gives CDR1 LNHDA, CDR2 SQIVND (reference sequence). The CDR3 contains 17 residues. Here the CDR3 DNA reads TGTGCCAGTGCAGATGACAGGGGGCCGATTATAAACTATGGCTACACCTTC. Translated, it gives CASADDRGPIINYGYTF.

This clonotype has a count of ten or more. This chain joins TRBV20-1 and TRBJ1-5; a possible D gene is TRBD1 (5 bases). This CDR3 has 14 amino acids. The germline CDR1 and CDR2 sequences are DFQATT and SNEGSKA (reference sequence). V was cut by 6 bases and J by 0 bases, with 12 bases left in between. As DNA, the CDR3 is TGCAGTGCGAGCAGGGAATATAGCAATCAGCCCCAGCATTTT. Amino acid sequence: CSASREYSNQPQHF.

CDR3 sequence reads: CASSGGGRADTQYF. The CDR3 DNA reads TGCGCCAGCAGCGGAGGGGGTCGGGCAGATACGCAGTATTTT. This rearrangement joins TRBV5-1 to TRBJ2-3; the D call may be TRBD1 or TRBD2 (6 bases each). Germline V gives CDR1 SGHRS, CDR2 YFSETQ. CDR3 length: 14 residues. V lost 4 bases and J 4 bases, leaving 13 bases between the germline ends.

V is TRBV6-1 and J is TRBJ2-3; tentative D call: TRBD2 (6 bases). Germline loops: CDR1 MNHNS, CDR2 SASEGT. The length of the CDR3 is 14 residues. Trimming left V 6 bases short and J 2 bases short, with 12 bases between. CDR3 DNA sequence: TGTGCCAGCAGCCATACGGGGGTCACAGATACGCAGTATTTT. Its protein product is CASSHTGVTDTQYF.

This rearrangement joins TRBV19 to TRBJ2-3; D call uncertain. Per germline, CDR1 LNHDA and CDR2 SQIVND (reference sequence). Trimming took 6 bases from V and 2 from J, leaving 9 bases between them. This CDR3 contains 13 residues. The chain's CDR3 is CASSPPTTDTQYF. For the CDR3, the DNA is TGTGCCAGTAGCCCACCTACCACAGATACGCAGTATTTT.

The gene calls are TRBV11-1 and TRBJ1-2; 7 nucleotides match TRBD1. Germline V gene lookup returns CDR1 SGHAT and CDR2 FQDESV (reference sequence). The length of the CDR3 is 18 residues. Trimming removed 2 bases from V and 5 bases from J; junction bases left unmatched: 17. The CDR3 DNA sequence: TGTGCCAGCAGCTTATATGGGGACAGCTCCAAAGCTATATATGGCTACACCTTC. Protein: CASSLYGDSSKAIYGYTF.

The chain recombines TRBV18 with TRBJ2-3, with 9 bases matching TRBD2. Germline loops: CDR1 KGHSH, CDR2 LQKENI. V lost 3 bases to trimming and J lost 1 base; unmatched junction nucleotides: 11. This CDR3 has 18 residues. In nucleotides, the CDR3 is TGTGCCAGCTCACCTAGCCTAGCGGGGCCTCGTGGCACAGATACGCAGTATTTT. This gives the protein CASSPSLAGPRGTDTQYF.

Ten or more counts support this clonotype. The chain uses TRBV3-1 and TRBJ1-2; D is uncertain. There are 12 residues in the CDR3. Germline V CDR1 and CDR2: LGHDT, YNNKEL (reference sequence). V lost 4 bases, J lost 3 bases, and 6 bases lay in between. CDR3 nucleotides: TGTGCCAGCAGCCCTGGACACTATGGCTACACCTTC. This gives the protein CASSPGHYGYTF.

This clonotype was seen a few times. The chain links TRBV12-3 or TRBV12-4 to TRBJ2-7, with 8 bases fitting TRBD1. This CDR3 is 14 amino acids long. The junction had 4 bases not matched to a gene; V was cut back by 4 bases and J by 2 bases. In DNA form, the CDR3 reads TGTGCCAGCAGTTACAACAGGGGGGCCTACGAGCAGTACTTC. Translated, it gives CASSYNRGAYEQYF.

This clonotype appeared many times. The chain has TRBV7-9 and TRBJ2-5, with D possibly TRBD2 on 5 matching bases. Germline V gene lookup returns CDR1 SEHNR and CDR2 FQNEAQ (reference sequence). Between the trimmed V and J ends, which lost 6 bases and 10 bases, there was a span of 18 bases. This CDR3 is built from 13 residues. The CDR3 protein is CASSRRLDEGQYF. In nucleotides, the CDR3 is TGTGCCAGCAGTCGCAGACTTGATGAGGGCCAGTACTTC.

The sample holds many counts of this clonotype. V and J are TRBV7-3 and TRBJ2-3; TRBD1 matches at 9 bases. This CDR3 comprises 17 residues. CDR1 and CDR2 (germline): SGHTA, FQGTGA. After removal of 5 bases from V and 4 bases from J, the junction contained 13 bases not matched to a gene. CDR3 region: CASSRVGTGNVADTQYF. The DNA of the CDR3 is TGTGCCAGCAGCCGTGTAGGGACAGGGAATGTGGCAGATACGCAGTATTTT. Variable domain in full (rest from reference TRBV7-3 and TRBJ2-3): GAGVSQTPSNKVTEKGKYVELRCDPISGHTALYWYRQSLGQGPEFLIYFQGTGAADDSGLPNDRFFAVRPEGSVSTLKIQRTERGDSAVYLCASSRVGTGNVADTQYFGPGTRLTVL.

This clonotype has ten or more counts. This rearrangement joins TRBV18 to TRBJ2-5, with TRBD2 as a possible D gene (6 bases). V was trimmed by 1 base and J by 0 bases, leaving 6 bases between them. The CDR3 runs 14 residues. Germline CDR1 is KGHSH and CDR2 is LQKENI. DNA of the CDR3: TGTGCCAGCTCACCACGGGACTACCAAGAGACCCAGTACTTC. This encodes CASSPRDYQETQYF.

This clonotype has only a few counts. This chain joins TRBV20-1 and TRBJ2-7; a weak D match, TRBD2 (6 bases). This CDR3 is built from 14 residues. Germline values: CDR1 DFQATT, CDR2 SNEGSKA (reference sequence). V lost 5 bases and J lost 0, with 14 bases in between. CDR3 nucleotide sequence: TGCAGTGCTCGGGACTCAAAGGGCTCCTACGAGCAGTACTTC. Protein sequence: CSARDSKGSYEQYF.

This clonotype was recorded at least ten times. The chain carries TRBV7-2 and TRBJ1-6, with D tentatively TRBD1 (5 bases). The CDR3 has 15 amino acids. V lost 2 bases and J lost 5, with 10 bases in between. Germline V CDR1 and CDR2: SGHTA, FQGNSA. CDR3 protein: CASSLSGPHNSPLHF. As DNA, the CDR3 is TGTGCCAGCAGCTTATCGGGGCCTCATAATTCACCCCTCCACTTT.

This clonotype was observed at least ten times. V and J are TRBV5-1 and TRBJ2-3, with 7 bases identical to TRBD2. The CDR3 is 14 residues long. Looked up from germline, CDR1 is SGHRS and CDR2 is YFSETQ. The V segment lost 3 bases and the J segment 5 bases; nucleotides outside the gene matches: 6. The CDR3 bases are TGCGCCAGCAGCTCAGCGGGACTCCAAGATACGCAGTATTTT. This codes for CASSSAGLQDTQYF.

This clonotype was seen a few times. The gene calls are TRBV3-1 and TRBJ1-5; unclear D gene. V lost 3 bases to trimming and J lost 4 bases, with 7 bases between them. CDR1 LGHDT and CDR2 YNNKEL come from the germline V gene (reference sequence). The CDR3 covers 13 residues. Here the CDR3 reads CASSHWGNQPQHF. The CDR3 DNA is TGTGCCAGCAGCCATTGGGGTAATCAGCCCCAGCATTTT. The full variable domain, its missing parts supplied by reference TRBV3-1 and TRBJ1-5, is DTAVSQTPKYLVTQMGNDKSIKCEQNLGHDTMYWYKQDSKKFLKIMFSYNNKELIINETVPNRFSPKSPDKAHLNLHINSLELGDSAVYFCASSHWGNQPQHFGDGTRLSIL.

This clonotype was observed a few times. The chain combines TRBV5-4 with TRBJ1-4; TRBD1 aligns across 11 bases. CDR3 length equals 17 residues. V was clipped by 1 base and J by 0 bases; unmatched bases: 2. Germline V lookup: CDR1 SGHNT, CDR2 YYREEE (reference sequence). The CDR3 region has the DNA TGTGCCAGCAGCTTGCGGGGACAGGGGGCAACTAATGAAAAACTGTTTTTT. Translation gives CASSLRGQGATNEKLFF. The variable domain in full, completed from reference TRBV5-4 and TRBJ1-4, reads ETGVTQSPTHLIKTRGQQVTLRCSSQSGHNTVSWYQQALGQGPQFIFQYYREEENGRGNFPPRFSGLQFPNYSSELNVNALELDDSALYLCASSLRGQGATNEKLFFGSGTQLSVL.

This clonotype was found a few times. The rearrangement joins TRBV5-1 to TRBJ2-7, with a possible D match to TRBD1 (5 bases). CDR1 is SGHRS and CDR2 is YFSETQ in the germline V gene. V shed 6 bases and J shed 6 bases, with 19 bases lying between them. The CDR3 extends over 14 amino acids. CDR3 region: CASTYPGNRGEQYV. Here the CDR3 DNA reads TGCGCCAGCACCTACCCTGGGAATAGGGGCGAGCAGTACGTC.

This clonotype has only a few counts. The chain employs TRBV20-1 and TRBJ2-7; 8 bases agree with TRBD2. V lost 6 bases and J lost 2; bases outside the gene matches: 6. Germline V gene lookup returns CDR1 DFQATT and CDR2 SNEGSKA (reference sequence). There are 13 residues in the CDR3. CDR3 sequence (DNA): TGCAGTGCCGGGGGGGCGGGGCCCTACGAGCAGTACGTC. Translating it yields CSAGGAGPYEQYV.